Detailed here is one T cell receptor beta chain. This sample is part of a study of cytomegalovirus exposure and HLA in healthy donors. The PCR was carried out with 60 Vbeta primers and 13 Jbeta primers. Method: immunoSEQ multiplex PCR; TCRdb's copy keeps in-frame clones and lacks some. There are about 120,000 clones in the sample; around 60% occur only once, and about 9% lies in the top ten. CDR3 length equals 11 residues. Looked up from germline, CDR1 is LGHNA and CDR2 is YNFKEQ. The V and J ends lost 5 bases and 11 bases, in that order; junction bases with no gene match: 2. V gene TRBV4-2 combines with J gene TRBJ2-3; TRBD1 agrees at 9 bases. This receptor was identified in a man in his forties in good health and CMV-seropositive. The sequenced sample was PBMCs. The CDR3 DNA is TGTGCCAGCAGCGGACAGGGGATGCAGTATTTT. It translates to CASSGQGMQYF.